This T cell receptor (beta chain) was retrieved from a study of CD8 T cells in ankylosing spondylitis. Trimming shortened V by 3 bases and J by 9 bases, and 12 bases separated the two germline ends. The CDR3 is 11 amino acids. Germline V CDR1 and CDR2: DFQATT, SNEGSKA (reference sequence). In its sample, this clonotype was seen many times. Its antigen is unidentified. Study observations and caveats: There was reportedly significant enrichment of clones that were disease-linked in matched ankylosing spondylitis synovial fluid. A TCR beta motif of eight highly homologous variants appeared characteristic of ankylosing spondylitis blood. A CD8+ phenotype characterized the disease-linked clones, which were relatively rare in peripheral blood.

Quantitative 5'-RACE was performed with molecular barcodes, and it yielded the TCR beta libraries. TCRdb called the 5' RACE reads again in MiXCR, with one record for every CDR3 protein. There are some 130,000 distinct CDR3 sequences in the sample; about 6.7% occur only once, and about an eighth lies in the top ten. This rearrangement joins TRBV20-1 to TRBJ2-7; possibly TRBD1 or TRBD2 for D (5 bases each). This TCR was recovered from a female donor with ankylosing spondylitis or in good health (not recorded which). The sample consisted of blood, either unsorted or a sorted T cell fraction (not recorded which). The chain's CDR3 is CSASLGDVQYF. CDR3 coding DNA: TGCAGTGCTAGTCTGGGGGATGTGCAGTACTTC.